These 28 T cell receptor beta chains share one sample of origin, sequenced in a study of memory CD4+ T cells and cytomegalovirus serostatus. Single viable CD3+CD4+CD8-CD45RO+ cells were sorted as the memory CD4+ T cells. Generated by immunoSEQ multiplex PCR, the TCRdb table keeps only in-frame clones and is missing some. Of tens of thousands of clones in the sample, roughly 85% were seen once. Sequenced sample: memory CD4+ T cells from blood. These receptors were taken from an adult in good health and CMV-seropositive.

This clone has a handful of counts. The V call is TRBV5-1, the J call TRBJ2-7; 8 bases match TRBD2. V dropped 0 bases and J dropped 5; count of bases not matched to a gene: 7. From germline, CDR1 is SGHRS and CDR2 YFSETQ. The CDR3 covers 15 residues. The CDR3 loop reads CASSLGSGSSDEQYF. Written as DNA, the CDR3 is TGCGCCAGCAGCTTGGGGAGCGGGAGTAGCGACGAGCAGTACTTC.

V usage is TRBV7-2 and J usage is TRBJ2-4; 9 bases align to TRBD2. Germline V lookup: CDR1 SGHTA, CDR2 FQGNSA. The CDR3 loop spans 14 amino acids. Trimming removed 4 bases from V and 5 bases from J; junction bases left unmatched: 3. CDR3 DNA sequence: TGTGCCAGCAGCTCGCGGGGGGGCCAAAACATTCAGTACTTC. It translates to CASSSRGGQNIQYF.

V and J are TRBV6-1 and TRBJ2-1, with D unresolved. This CDR3 is built from 12 residues. CDR1 MNHNS and CDR2 SASEGT come from the germline V gene. Trimming removed 8 bases at V and 8 bases at J, with 13 bases between. The CDR3 is CASSQIGYEQFF. The CDR3 DNA is TGTGCCAGCTCCCAAATAGGGTATGAGCAGTTCTTC.

The CDR3 DNA reads TGTGCTAGTGGGGCGGGGGAGAATGAGCAGTTCTTC. Encoded protein: CASGAGENEQFF. The J gene is TRBJ2-1, the V gene TRBV12-5, with 7 bases matching TRBD2. Germline CDR1 reads LGHNT; CDR2 reads FRNRAP. V was clipped by 6 bases and J by 7 bases; unmatched bases: 3. The CDR3 is 12 residues long.

V gene TRBV7-2 combines with J gene TRBJ2-7; 8 nucleotides align to TRBD1. The CDR3 spans 13 residues. Germline trimming cut 2 bases from V and 5 bases from J; bases unmatched to any gene: 2. CDR1 and CDR2 (germline): SGHTA, FQGNSA. The CDR3 nucleotides are TGTGCCAGCAGCTTAAACAGGGGGGACGAGCAGTACTTC. This gives the protein CASSLNRGDEQYF.

The chain joins TRBV5-1 to TRBJ2-5; no definite D call. There are 16 residues in the CDR3. The germline V and J ends were trimmed by 4 bases and 4 bases, with 20 bases remaining between them. Germline CDR1 reads SGHRS; CDR2 reads YFSETQ. The chain's CDR3 is CASSTRGQAAGETQYF. The CDR3 nucleotides read TGCGCCAGCAGCACGCGTGGGCAGGCCGCAGGAGAGACCCAGTACTTC.

The chain employs TRBV2 and TRBJ2-5, with 10 bases that match TRBD1. The CDR3 sequence is 15 residues long. The V gene end was trimmed by 5 bases and the J gene end by 5 bases; junction bases not matched to a gene: 8. CDR1 SNHLY and CDR2 FYNNEI come from the germline V gene. CDR3 nucleotides: TGTGCCAGCAGTACGGACAGGGGGTCGGAGGAGACCCAGTACTTC. This sequence encodes CASSTDRGSEETQYF.

This clone was counted a single time. The chain carries TRBV7-8 and TRBJ1-5, with 7 bases that match TRBD1. CDR3 size: 15 residues. Trimming removed 4 bases from V and 3 bases from J; junction bases left unmatched: 6. Germline V gene sequence: CDR1 SGHVS, CDR2 FQNEAQ. CDR3 nucleotides: TGTGCCAGCAGCTCAACTGGGACAGTCAATCAGCCCCAGCATTTT. Translating gives CASSSTGTVNQPQHF.

The J gene is TRBJ1-3, the V gene TRBV11-2, with TRBD1 matching 7 bases. The CDR3 covers 16 residues. V lost 4 bases, J lost 0 bases, and 6 bases stayed unmatched. Per germline, CDR1 SGHAT and CDR2 FQNNGV. CDR3 loop: CASSWGQTVSGNTIYF. The CDR3 nucleotides read TGTGCCAGCAGCTGGGGACAGACAGTCTCTGGAAACACCATATATTTT.

The V call is TRBV6-1, the J call TRBJ1-4; D not certain. The germline V gene has CDR1 MNHNS and CDR2 SASEGT. V lost 8 bases, J lost 0 bases, and 10 bases lay in between. The length of the CDR3 is 14 residues. CDR3 amino acids: CASRPRATNEKLFF. CDR3 sequence (DNA): TGTGCCAGCCGACCGAGGGCAACTAATGAAAAACTGTTTTTT.

This clone is medium-sized (0.01 to 0.1%) within its sample. The chain links TRBV12-5 to TRBJ2-3; 13 nucleotides match TRBD2. The CDR3 totals 16 residues. V was clipped by 5 bases and J by 3 bases; unmatched bases: 5. The germline V gene encodes CDR1 LGHNT and CDR2 FRNRAP. The CDR3 coding sequence is TGTGCTAGTGGTCCCGGGACTAGCGGGGTAACAGATACGCAGTATTTT. As protein: CASGPGTSGVTDTQYF.

This clone was counted a single time. The chain employs TRBV11-1 and TRBJ2-7, with a possible D match to TRBD1 (8 bases). The germline CDR1 and CDR2 sequences are SGHAT and FQDESV (reference sequence). V lost 4 bases, J lost 7 bases, and 17 bases lay in between. The CDR3 has 14 amino acids. CDR3 in DNA: TGTGCCAGCAGCTCCTTCCCACAGGGGGGGGAGCAGTACTTC. Its protein is CASSSFPQGGEQYF.

This rearrangement joins TRBV7-9 to TRBJ2-2; 7 positions agree with TRBD1. The CDR3 contains 14 residues. Germline V gene lookup returns CDR1 SEHNR and CDR2 FQNEAQ (reference sequence). Trimming at V came to 5 bases and at J to 8 bases, leaving 8 bases not matched to a gene. CDR3 DNA: TGTGCCAGCAGCCGATACAGGGGACGGGGGGAGCTGTTTTTT. Translating it yields CASSRYRGRGELFF.

By sample fraction, this clone is medium-sized (0.01 to 0.1%). V is TRBV29-1 and J is TRBJ1-1; D remains unclear. The CDR3 contains 15 residues. CDR1 SQVTM and CDR2 ANQGSEA come from the germline V gene. The V gene lost 6 bases and the J gene lost 0 bases, with 17 bases spanning the gap. CDR3 in amino acids: CSVAAGWGMNTEAFF. CDR3 DNA: TGCAGCGTGGCCGCGGGATGGGGTATGAACACTGAAGCTTTCTTT.

The chain employs TRBV11-1 and TRBJ2-3, with TRBD1 matching 7 bases. CDR1 and CDR2 (germline): SGHAT, FQDESV (reference sequence). V lost 4 bases, J lost 4 bases, and 5 bases stayed unmatched. The CDR3 runs 14 residues. DNA for the CDR3: TGTGCCAGCAGCTCCCGACAGGGCGCAGATACGCAGTATTTT. It codes for CASSSRQGADTQYF.

This chain joins TRBV27 and TRBJ1-3, with TRBD1 matching over 7 bases. Per germline, CDR1 MNHEY and CDR2 SMNVEV (reference sequence). Trimming at V came to 3 bases and at J to 2 bases, leaving 4 bases not matched to a gene. CDR3 length equals 15 residues. DNA of the CDR3: TGTGCCAGCAGTTTGCTGACAGGGCCTGGAAACACCATATATTTT. It encodes CASSLLTGPGNTIYF.

The chain recombines TRBV9 with TRBJ2-7, with TRBD1 matching over 11 bases. Looked up from germline, CDR1 is SGDLS and CDR2 is YYNGEE. The CDR3 is 17 amino acids. Unmatched junction bases numbered 12, after V lost 4 bases and J lost 3 bases. The CDR3 region has the DNA TGTGCCAGCAGCCCGACCGGGACAGGGGGGCCGGTCTACGAGCAGTACTTC. Amino acids: CASSPTGTGGPVYEQYF.

V and J are TRBV11-3 and TRBJ2-2; weak D call: TRBD2 (5 bases). V dropped 0 bases and J dropped 7 bases, with 21 bases sitting between them. This CDR3 contains 18 residues. CDR1 is SGHNT and CDR2 is YENEEA in the germline V gene. The CDR3 is CASSLETPITAGNGELFF. The DNA for the CDR3 is TGTGCCAGCAGCTTAGAGACGCCAATTACCGCGGGCAACGGGGAGCTGTTTTTT.

The chain uses TRBV6-1 and TRBJ2-4; no firm D call. There are 12 residues in the CDR3. V lost 1 base to trimming and J lost 5 bases, with 3 bases between them. Looked up from germline, CDR1 is MNHNS and CDR2 is SASEGT. As DNA, the CDR3 is TGTGCCAGCAGTGAAGGGGAAAACATTCAGTACTTC. This gives the protein CASSEGENIQYF.

This clone has only a few counts. This chain's CDR3 is CASDWTGGSDTQYF. The DNA for the CDR3 is TGTGCCAGCGATTGGACAGGGGGTTCAGATACGCAGTATTTT. The V and J genes are TRBV6-1 and TRBJ2-3; 10 positions match TRBD1. Per the germline V gene, CDR1 is MNHNS and CDR2 is SASEGT. The CDR3 has 14 amino acids. V lost 8 bases, J lost 4 bases, and 6 bases stayed unmatched.

This clone was observed a single time. This rearrangement joins TRBV19 to TRBJ2-3; D gene uncertain. The length of the CDR3 is 15 residues. Germline loops: CDR1 LNHDA, CDR2 SQIVND (reference sequence). V was clipped by 4 bases and J by 6 bases, with 17 bases between them. CDR3 DNA: TGTGCCAGTAGTACACGACATGCCTTGGGTGATACGCAGTATTTT. This gives the protein CASSTRHALGDTQYF.

The genes are TRBV2 and TRBJ1-4, with D uncertain. CDR1 is SNHLY, CDR2 FYNNEI, per germline. The CDR3 has 11 residues. Between the trimmed V and J ends, which lost 3 bases and 7 bases, there was a span of 3 bases. For the CDR3, the DNA is TGTGCCAGCAGTGACCCTGAAAAACTGTTTTTT. Protein product: CASSDPEKLFF.

The genes are TRBV7-2 and TRBJ2-1, with no clear D. The V end lost 5 bases, the J end lost 0 bases, and 8 bases lay between the germline ends. CDR3 length equals 14 residues. Germline lookup yields CDR1 SGHTA and CDR2 FQGNSA. The DNA for the CDR3 is TGTGCCAGCAGCCCATCAAGCTCCTACAATGAGCAGTTCTTC. Protein product: CASSPSSSYNEQFF.

A single count supports this clone. V usage is TRBV10-3 and J usage is TRBJ1-2; the D gene is possibly TRBD1 (5 bases). V was clipped by 4 bases and J by 1 base, with 10 bases between them. Germline values: CDR1 ENHRY, CDR2 SYGVKD. The CDR3 is made up of 14 amino acids. The CDR3 spells CAISAGGDNYGYTF. In DNA, the CDR3 is TGTGCCATCAGTGCGGGGGGGGATAACTATGGCTACACCTTC.

The chain carries TRBV4-3 and TRBJ2-5; the match to TRBD2 covers 10 bases. The V gene's germline CDR1 is LGHNA and CDR2 YSLEER. The CDR3 loop spans 17 amino acids. V lost 1 base and J lost 3; bases outside the gene matches: 8. CDR3 amino acids: CASSQGGASGREETQYF. The CDR3 DNA is TGCGCCAGCAGCCAAGGGGGGGCTAGCGGGAGAGAAGAGACCCAGTACTTC.

The chain uses TRBV7-2 and TRBJ2-1, with 7 bases lining up with TRBD2. The CDR3 length is 14 residues. The V segment lost 4 bases and the J segment 7 bases; nucleotides outside the gene matches: 7. Germline values: CDR1 SGHTA, CDR2 FQGNSA. The CDR3: CASSSAYSGNEQFF. The CDR3 DNA reads TGTGCCAGCAGCTCCGCGTATAGCGGGAATGAGCAGTTCTTC.

This chain uses TRBV7-9 with TRBJ2-7; TRBD2 aligns across 7 bases. Germline V gene data show CDR1 as SEHNR and CDR2 as FQNEAQ (reference sequence). Unmatched junction bases numbered 13, after V lost 5 bases and J lost 6 bases. The CDR3 loop spans 15 amino acids. The DNA of the CDR3 is TGTGCCAGCAGCCCTCCGGGACTACAGGCCTCCGAGCAGTACTTC. Amino acids: CASSPPGLQASEQYF.

This sequence joins TRBV28 and TRBJ2-5; D may be TRBD1 or TRBD2 (6 bases each). Germline loops: CDR1 MDHEN, CDR2 SYDVKM. The CDR3 totals 13 residues. Trimming left V 7 bases short and J 6 bases short, with 15 bases between. The CDR3 DNA reads as TGTGCCAGCATCCCGGGGGCTGGACAGACCCAGTACTTC. This sequence encodes CASIPGAGQTQYF.